These 17 T cell receptor beta chains originate from one sample sequenced in a study of early T cells in non-severe SARS-CoV-2 infection. One entry per CDR3 protein results from TCRdb running MiXCR on the 5' RACE reads. The sample lists more than 50,000 distinct CDR3 sequences; around 9.1% were seen once. What was sequenced was whole blood. The receptors shown here come from an adult who was a healthcare worker with PCR-confirmed SARS-CoV-2 infection or an uninfected control (not recorded which).

This clonotype was found many times. The chain carries TRBV10-3 and TRBJ1-1; TRBD1 aligns across 7 bases. The CDR3 has 14 amino acids. With 8 bases clipped from V and 0 bases from J, the junction kept 6 bases outside the gene matches. Per germline, CDR1 ENHRY and CDR2 SYGVKD. The CDR3 sequence is CAIGKQGMNTEAFF. The CDR3 nucleotides are TGTGCCATCGGGAAACAGGGGATGAACACTGAAGCTTTCTTT.

This clonotype was recorded many times. The chain combines TRBV6-5 with TRBJ2-3, with D possibly being TRBD2 (5 bases). V gave up 5 bases and J gave up 5 bases, with 20 bases separating them. CDR3 length: 16 residues. Germline V gives CDR1 MNHEY, CDR2 SVGAGI. The CDR3 DNA sequence: TGTGCCAGCAGTCCTGGACTCGACGTAGTTGGAGATACGCAGTATTTT. Amino acid sequence: CASSPGLDVVGDTQYF.

In this sample, this clonotype turned up many times. The CDR3: CASSPSGLVYTQYF. Written as DNA, the CDR3 is TGTGCCAGCAGCCCTAGCGGGTTGGTGTATACGCAGTATTTT. The chain recombines TRBV7-3 with TRBJ2-3; TRBD2 matches at 8 bases. J gave up 7 bases and V 5 bases, and 8 bases lay outside the gene matches. CDR3 length: 14 amino acids. Germline V gene sequence: CDR1 SGHTA, CDR2 FQGTGA.

This clonotype was observed at least ten times. CDR3 in DNA: TGTGCCAGCTCACCAGGGGGACAGGGAAACAATGAGCAGTTCTTC. This encodes CASSPGGQGNNEQFF. This chain uses TRBV18 with TRBJ2-1, with 9 bases fitting TRBD1. J was trimmed by 5 bases and V by 2 bases; bases with no gene match: 4. This CDR3 is built from 15 residues. Germline CDR1 KGHSH, CDR2 LQKENI.

This clonotype has ten or more counts. V and J are TRBV2 and TRBJ2-3; 8 bases are shared with TRBD2. The trim removed 2 bases at V and 2 bases at J, leaving 6 bases unmatched. CDR1 and CDR2 from the germline V gene are SNHLY and FYNNEI. This CDR3 contains 16 residues. This chain's CDR3 is CASSEWVSGDTDTQYF. As DNA, the CDR3 is TGTGCCAGCAGTGAATGGGTTAGCGGGGACACAGATACGCAGTATTTT.

The sample holds many counts of this clonotype. The V call is TRBV7-9, the J call TRBJ2-2, with no clear D. The germline V gene encodes CDR1 SEHNR and CDR2 FQNEAQ (reference sequence). Trimming stripped 2 bases from V and 2 bases from J, with 18 bases between. This CDR3 is 18 amino acids long. The CDR3 nucleotides read TGTGCCAGCAGCTTAAGAACTCGCGATTCTCTTAACACCGGGGAGCTGTTTTTT. Amino acids: CASSLRTRDSLNTGELFF.

This clonotype was observed many times. The chain employs TRBV27 and TRBJ2-2, with D possibly being TRBD1 (6 bases). Germline V gives CDR1 MNHEY, CDR2 SMNVEV (reference sequence). Deletions cut 3 bases from V and 0 bases from J, with 11 bases between. The CDR3 is made up of 16 amino acids. In DNA, the CDR3 is TGTGCCAGCAGTTTCTCGACAGGATCGAACACCGGGGAGCTGTTTTTT. It encodes CASSFSTGSNTGELFF.

This clonotype turned up a few times. The J gene is TRBJ1-6, the V gene TRBV25-1; D not certain. The V gene lost 3 bases and the J gene lost 10 bases, with 10 bases spanning the gap. The length of the CDR3 is 13 residues. Germline CDR1 reads MGHDK; CDR2 reads SYGVNS. The CDR3 here is CASSELGKSPLHF. The CDR3 DNA follows: TGTGCCAGCAGTGAGCTAGGGAAATCACCCCTCCACTTT.

The V call is TRBV19, the J call TRBJ2-2, with a tentative D call TRBD1 (5 bases). The germline gives CDR1 LNHDA, CDR2 SQIVND (reference sequence). V lost 10 bases, J lost 4 bases, and 16 bases lay in between. This CDR3 region has 14 residues. CDR3 region: CATAQDSGTGELFF. Written as DNA, the CDR3 is TGTGCCACCGCACAGGATTCCGGCACCGGGGAGCTGTTTTTT.

V gene TRBV2 combines with J gene TRBJ2-7; 8 bases map to TRBD1. The J segment lost 12 bases and the V segment lost 3 bases, leaving 1 base of the junction unmatched. The germline V gene encodes CDR1 SNHLY and CDR2 FYNNEI. This CDR3 is built from 10 residues. CDR3 DNA: TGTGCCAGCAGTGACAGGGGGCTGTACTTC. It yields the protein CASSDRGLYF.

This clonotype appeared many times. The rearrangement uses TRBV24-1 and TRBJ1-2, with D unresolved. From germline, CDR1 is KGHDR and CDR2 SFDVKD. This CDR3 contains 11 residues. Trimming pared 3 bases from V and 8 bases from J, leaving 6 bases between. CDR3 DNA: TGTGCCACCAGTGATGAGTCCGGCTACACCTTC. Protein: CATSDESGYTF.

This clonotype was observed at least ten times. The V call is TRBV19, the J call TRBJ2-1; 8 nucleotides line up with TRBD1. CDR1 is LNHDA, CDR2 SQIVND, per germline (reference sequence). V gave up 6 bases and J gave up 0 bases; unmatched junction bases: 1. This CDR3 region has 14 residues. CDR3: CASRDRASYNEQFF. In DNA, the CDR3 is TGTGCCAGTAGGGACAGGGCCTCCTACAATGAGCAGTTCTTC.

The table lists this clonotype with a few counts. This chain connects TRBV30 to TRBJ2-7, with 10 bases that match TRBD1. The CDR3 is 14 residues long. The V and J ends lost 0 bases and 7 bases, in that order; junction bases with no gene match: 6. Germline V gene sequence: CDR1 GTSNPN, CDR2 SVGIG (reference sequence). CDR3 amino acids: CAWSVLGQGIEQYF. In nucleotides, the CDR3 is TGTGCCTGGAGTGTCCTGGGACAGGGGATTGAGCAGTACTTC.

This clonotype was detected ten times or more. The V call is TRBV5-4, the J call TRBJ2-3; no clear D. V gave up 0 bases and J gave up 0 bases, with 5 bases separating them. The CDR3 consists of 14 residues. Germline values: CDR1 SGHNT, CDR2 YYREEE (reference sequence). The CDR3 sequence: CASSLGGSTDTQYF. CDR3 nucleotides: TGTGCCAGCAGCTTGGGTGGCAGCACAGATACGCAGTATTTT.

CDR3 protein: CASSQGLTTIQYF. The CDR3 DNA reads TGTGCCAGCAGCCAAGGGCTAACAACCATTCAGTACTTC. V is TRBV3-1 and J is TRBJ2-4; D call uncertain. The CDR3 runs to 13 residues. V lost 1 base and J 9 bases, leaving 10 bases between the germline ends. Germline CDR1 reads LGHDT; CDR2 reads YNNKEL (reference sequence).

This clonotype was seen at least ten times. The J gene is TRBJ2-1, the V gene TRBV6-2 or TRBV6-3; TRBD1 agrees at 12 bases. After removal of 6 bases from V and 8 bases from J, the junction contained 5 bases not matched to a gene. CDR1 MNHEY and CDR2 SVGEGT come from the germline V gene. The CDR3 loop spans 14 amino acids. DNA of the CDR3: TGTGCCAGCAGAGCCGGGACAGGGGGCTATGAGCAGTTCTTC. Translation gives CASRAGTGGYEQFF.

This clonotype has ten or more counts. This chain uses TRBV2 with TRBJ2-7; 12 nucleotides match TRBD2. Per the germline V gene, CDR1 is SNHLY and CDR2 is FYNNEI. The CDR3 loop spans 15 amino acids. V gave up 4 bases and J gave up 5 bases; unmatched junction bases: 6. CDR3 in DNA: TGTGCCAGCAGTGGGACTAGCGGGATATCCCACGAGCAGTACTTC. It is translated as CASSGTSGISHEQYF.